The 17 T cell receptor beta chains reported below all come from one sample, sequenced in a study of patients and donors after allogeneic stem cell transplantation. TCRdb redid the calling of the RT-PCR reads with MiXCR, one entry per CDR3 protein. Of roughly 940,000 distinct CDR3 sequences detected, about a sixth appear once; the ten largest clones hold around 6%. The sequenced material came from blood, either unsorted or a sorted T cell fraction (not recorded which). The origin of the receptors is a human donor who was either an allogeneic HSCT recipient or a stem cell or donor lymphocyte infusion donor (not recorded which). It is not recorded whose cells these are; they may come from a transplant donor.

In its sample, this clonotype was seen many times. This chain links TRBV12-3 or TRBV12-4 with TRBJ2-5; TRBD1 is a possible D gene (6 bases). The CDR3 contains 15 residues. Trimming removed 4 bases at V and 5 bases at J, with 17 bases between. The CDR3 loop reads CASSSENRVGETQYF. Written as DNA, the CDR3 is TGTGCCAGCAGTTCCGAGAACAGGGTAGGGGAGACCCAGTACTTC.

This clonotype has more than one count but fewer than ten. The V and J genes are TRBV20-1 and TRBJ1-4; D not resolved. Germline CDR1 DFQATT, CDR2 SNEGSKA (reference sequence). Trimming removed 0 bases from V and 0 bases from J, with 11 bases in between. The CDR3 extends over 16 amino acids. The CDR3 protein is CSARDPRAATNEKLFF. In DNA, the CDR3 is TGCAGTGCTAGAGATCCCCGGGCCGCAACTAATGAAAAACTGTTTTTT.

In this sample, this clonotype turned up a few times. This rearrangement joins TRBV7-8 to TRBJ1-6; D is unresolved. Trimming shortened V by 4 bases and J by 6 bases, and 13 bases separated the two germline ends. Looked up from germline, CDR1 is SGHVS and CDR2 is FQNEAQ. This CDR3 spans 15 amino acids. CDR3: CASSSTRASNSPLHF. CDR3 bases: TGTGCCAGCAGCTCCACGCGCGCGAGTAATTCACCCCTCCACTTT.

This clonotype was counted between two and nine times. The chain is built from TRBV12-3 or TRBV12-4 and TRBJ2-7; TRBD2 matches 7 bases. The CDR3 runs to 15 residues. With 3 bases clipped from V and 2 bases from J, the junction kept 7 bases outside the gene matches. This chain's CDR3 is CASSFGLAETYEQYF. DNA of the CDR3: TGTGCCAGCAGTTTTGGGCTAGCGGAGACCTACGAGCAGTACTTC.

This clonotype was detected many times. The junction departs from the called germline gene at one end, perhaps through a read error. The chain has TRBV5-1 and TRBJ1-3; D uncertain. Per germline, CDR1 SGHRS and CDR2 YFSETQ. This CDR3 region has 14 residues. The CDR3, as DNA: TGTGCCAGCAGTTTGGGAGGAGCTGGAAACACCATATATTTT. Protein sequence: CASSLGGAGNTIYF.

This clonotype has only a few counts. The chain uses TRBV6-1 and TRBJ2-5; D gene ambiguous. Trimming cost V 8 bases and J 2 bases, with 12 bases left between them. Per germline, CDR1 MNHNS and CDR2 SASEGT. CDR3 length equals 13 residues. In DNA form, the CDR3 reads TGTGCCAGCGCGGCAGGAGCACAAGAGACCCAGTACTTC. Amino acid sequence: CASAAGAQETQYF.

The table lists this clonotype with a few counts. The genes are TRBV7-8 and TRBJ2-3; a weak D match, TRBD2 (6 bases). V lost 0 bases and J lost 6, with 19 bases in between. CDR3 length equals 17 residues. Looked up from germline, CDR1 is SGHVS and CDR2 is FQNEAQ. CDR3 amino acids: CASSLAVTGRLRDTQYF. In DNA, the CDR3 is TGTGCCAGCAGCTTAGCAGTTACTGGGAGGCTCCGGGATACGCAGTATTTT.

The rearrangement joins TRBV20-1 to TRBJ2-5, with 7 bases that match TRBD2. The germline gives CDR1 DFQATT, CDR2 SNEGSKA (reference sequence). V was pared by 6 bases and J by 1 base, with 14 bases of the junction left unmatched. The CDR3 has 16 residues. CDR3 in DNA: TGCAGTGCAACTGGACCCTCGGGGGGTATCCAAGAGACCCAGTACTTC. This translates into CSATGPSGGIQETQYF.

The J gene is TRBJ1-1, the V gene TRBV18; tentative D call: TRBD1 (5 bases). V was pared by 1 base and J by 1 base, with 19 bases between. This CDR3 is built from 18 residues. The germline CDR1 and CDR2 sequences are KGHSH and LQKENI. CDR3 DNA: TGTGCCAGCTCACCACTGAGTGGGCCGAGGGGTAAGAACACTGAAGCTTTCTTT. Protein sequence: CASSPLSGPRGKNTEAFF. Full variable domain (missing parts from reference TRBV18 and TRBJ1-1): NAGVMQNPRHLVRRRGQEARLRCSPMKGHSHVYWYRQLPEEGLKFMVYLQKENIIDESGMPKERFSAEFPKEGPSILRIQQVVRGDSAAYFCASSPLSGPRGKNTEAFFGQGTRLTVV.

The chain recombines TRBV7-9 with TRBJ1-2, with 9 bases aligning to TRBD1. In germline, CDR1 is SEHNR, CDR2 FQNEAQ (reference sequence). V shed 3 bases, J shed 7 bases, and the junction held 6 bases outside the gene matches. The CDR3 is 14 residues long. The CDR3 region has the DNA TGTGCCAGCAGCTTCCGCGGACAGGGGTTTGGCTACACCTTC. Translated: CASSFRGQGFGYTF.

This sequence joins TRBV11-1 and TRBJ2-2, with a possible D match to TRBD2 (6 bases). The CDR3 loop spans 20 amino acids. Trimming cost V 4 bases and J 1 base, with 25 bases left between them. From germline, CDR1 is SGHAT and CDR2 FQDESV (reference sequence). DNA of the CDR3: TGTGCCAGCAGCTCCCCACTAGCATATCCCCCCCGGGAGAACACCGGGGAGCTGTTTTTT. As protein: CASSSPLAYPPRENTGELFF.

Only a few counts were recorded for this clonotype. J is TRBJ2-2 and V is TRBV20-1, with 11 bases identical to TRBD2. The V gene end was trimmed by 1 base and the J gene end by 4 bases; junction bases not matched to a gene: 5. Germline lookup yields CDR1 DFQATT and CDR2 SNEGSKA (reference sequence). The CDR3 extends over 16 amino acids. The CDR3 DNA reads TGCAGTGCTAGAGCCCCGGGACTAGCGGCCACCGGGGAGCTGTTTTTT. This codes for CSARAPGLAATGELFF.

The V and J genes are TRBV30 and TRBJ1-1; possibly TRBD1 for D (5 bases). This CDR3 is 13 amino acids long. Germline CDR1 reads GTSNPN; CDR2 reads SVGIG (reference sequence). The V end lost 4 bases, the J end lost 1 base, and 10 bases lay between the germline ends. DNA of the CDR3: TGTGCCTGGACTCATGGACAGAACACTGAAGCTTTCTTT. Translation: CAWTHGQNTEAFF.

The chain combines TRBV20-1 with TRBJ1-2; no clear D gene. V was trimmed by 3 bases and J by 5 bases, leaving 10 bases between them. Germline loops: CDR1 DFQATT, CDR2 SNEGSKA (reference sequence). The CDR3 is made up of 12 amino acids. In nucleotides, the CDR3 is TGCAGTGCTAGCGACAAGCTATATGGCTACACCTTC. Translating gives CSASDKLYGYTF.

This clonotype showed up just a few times. The rearrangement uses TRBV20-1 and TRBJ1-5; tentatively, D is TRBD1 (5 bases). V shed 6 bases and J shed 3 bases, with 18 bases lying between them. CDR3 length: 15 residues. Germline V gives CDR1 DFQATT, CDR2 SNEGSKA (reference sequence). CDR3 protein: CSAVGAAYANQPQHF. CDR3 sequence (DNA): TGCAGTGCCGTCGGGGCCGCTTATGCCAATCAGCCCCAGCATTTT.

In its sample, this clonotype was seen many times. One end of the junction varies from germline; a read error may be responsible. The gene calls are TRBV5-1 and TRBJ1-5, with a weak D call TRBD1 (5 bases). The CDR3 extends over 15 amino acids. The germline V gene has CDR1 SGHRS and CDR2 YFSETQ. In DNA form, the CDR3 reads TGTGCCAGCAGTTTGGGGGGGTCTGGCAATCAGCCCCAGCATTTT. Translating it yields CASSLGGSGNQPQHF. The full variable domain, completed using reference TRBV5-1 and TRBJ1-5, is KAGVTQTPRYLIKTRGQQVTLSCSPISGHRSVSWYQQTPGQGLQFLFEYFSETQRNKGNFPGRFSGRQFSNSRSEMNVSTLELGDSALYLCASSLGGSGNQPQHFGDGTRLSIL.

This clonotype showed up just a few times. V is TRBV7-9 and J is TRBJ2-2; D might be TRBD2 (6 bases). Trimming stripped 2 bases from V and 6 bases from J, with 16 bases between. This CDR3 has 16 residues. CDR1 and CDR2 from the germline V gene are SEHNR and FQNEAQ (reference sequence). For the CDR3, the DNA is TGTGCCAGCAGCTTATTTGCGACTAGACAGTCCGGGGAGCTGTTTTTT. Its translation is CASSLFATRQSGELFF. The complete variable domain, with remaining parts taken from reference TRBV7-9 and TRBJ2-2, reads DTGVSQNPRHKITKRGQNVTFRCDPISEHNRLYWYRQTLGQGPEFLTYFQNEAQLEKSRLLSDRFSAERPKGSFSTLEIQRTEQGDSAMYLCASSLFATRQSGELFFGEGSRLTVL.